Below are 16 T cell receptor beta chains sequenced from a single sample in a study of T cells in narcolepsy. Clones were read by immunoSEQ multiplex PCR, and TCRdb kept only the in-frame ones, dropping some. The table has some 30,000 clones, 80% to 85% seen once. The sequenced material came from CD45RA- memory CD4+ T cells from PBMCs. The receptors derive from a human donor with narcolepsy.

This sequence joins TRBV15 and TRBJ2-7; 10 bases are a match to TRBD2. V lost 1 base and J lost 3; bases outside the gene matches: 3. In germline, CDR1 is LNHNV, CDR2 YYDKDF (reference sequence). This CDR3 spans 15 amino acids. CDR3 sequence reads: CATSRAIAGGYEQYF. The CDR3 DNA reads TGTGCCACCAGCAGAGCTATAGCGGGGGGCTACGAGCAGTACTTC.

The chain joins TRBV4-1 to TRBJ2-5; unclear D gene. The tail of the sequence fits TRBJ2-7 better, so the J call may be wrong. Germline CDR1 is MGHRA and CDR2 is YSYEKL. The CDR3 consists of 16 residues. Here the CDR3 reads CASSHSVGSNSYEQYF. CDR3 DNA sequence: TGCGCCAGCAGCCATTCCGTTGGCAGCAATTCCTACGAGCAGTACTTC.

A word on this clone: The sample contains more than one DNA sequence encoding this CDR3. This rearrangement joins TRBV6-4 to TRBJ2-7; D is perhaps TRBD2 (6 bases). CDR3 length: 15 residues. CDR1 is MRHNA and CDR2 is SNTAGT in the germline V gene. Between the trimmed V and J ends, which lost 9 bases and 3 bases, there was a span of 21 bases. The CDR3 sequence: CARSRRGRRLYEQYF. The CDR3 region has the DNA TGTGCCAGGTCAAGGAGGGGTCGCCGACTCTACGAGCAGTACTTC.

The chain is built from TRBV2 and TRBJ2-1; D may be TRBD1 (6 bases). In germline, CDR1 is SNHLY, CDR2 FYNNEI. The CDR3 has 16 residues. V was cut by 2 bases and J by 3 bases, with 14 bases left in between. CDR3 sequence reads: CASSELGGGLYNEQFF. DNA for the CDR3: TGTGCCAGCAGTGAACTGGGTGGGGGCCTCTACAATGAGCAGTTCTTC.

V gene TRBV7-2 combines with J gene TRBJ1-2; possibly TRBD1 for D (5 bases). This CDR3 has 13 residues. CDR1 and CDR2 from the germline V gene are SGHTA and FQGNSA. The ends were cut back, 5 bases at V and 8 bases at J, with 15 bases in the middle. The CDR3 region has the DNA TGTGCCAGCAGCGTCCGGGACCTAGAGGGCTACACCTTC. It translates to CASSVRDLEGYTF.

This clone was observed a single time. Written as DNA, the CDR3 is TGTGCCAGCAGCCCCACGGTCGCCCGGGGCTACACCTTC. Translated, it gives CASSPTVARGYTF. The gene calls are TRBV9 and TRBJ1-2, with D unclear. The CDR3 runs 13 residues. CDR1 is SGDLS and CDR2 is YYNGEE in the germline V gene. Trimming shortened V by 4 bases and J by 8 bases, and 15 bases separated the two germline ends. Looking up the rest from reference TRBV9 and TRBJ1-2 gives the full variable domain: DSGVTQTPKHLITATGQRVTLRCSPRSGDLSVYWYQQSLDQGLQFLIQYYNGEERAKGNILERFSAQQFPDLHSELNLSSLELGDSALYFCASSPTVARGYTFGSGTRLTVV.

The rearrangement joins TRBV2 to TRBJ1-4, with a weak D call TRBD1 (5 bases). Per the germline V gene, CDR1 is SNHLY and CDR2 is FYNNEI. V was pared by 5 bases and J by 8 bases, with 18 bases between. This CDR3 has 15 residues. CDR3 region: CASSSPGLGGEKLFF. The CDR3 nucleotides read TGTGCCAGCAGTTCCCCCGGGCTCGGGGGGGAAAAACTGTTTTTT. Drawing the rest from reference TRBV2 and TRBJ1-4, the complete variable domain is EPEVTQTPSHQVTQMGQEVILRCVPISNHLYFYWYRQILGQKVEFLVSFYNNEISEKSEIFDDQFSVERPDGSNFTLKIRSTKLEDSAMYFCASSSPGLGGEKLFFGSGTQLSVL.

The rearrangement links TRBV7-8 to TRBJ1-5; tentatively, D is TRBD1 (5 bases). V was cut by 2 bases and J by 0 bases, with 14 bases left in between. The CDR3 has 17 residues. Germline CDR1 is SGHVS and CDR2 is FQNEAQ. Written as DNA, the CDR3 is TGTGCCAGCAGCTTAAGGGGCGGTCCCTTTAGCAATCAGCCCCAGCATTTT. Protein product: CASSLRGGPFSNQPQHF. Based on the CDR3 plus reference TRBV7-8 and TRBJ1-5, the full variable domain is GAGVSQSPRYKVAKRGQDVALRCDPISGHVSLFWYQQALGQGPEFLTYFQNEAQLDKSGLPSDRFFAERPEGSVSTLKIQRTQQEDSAVYLCASSLRGGPFSNQPQHFGDGTRLSIL.

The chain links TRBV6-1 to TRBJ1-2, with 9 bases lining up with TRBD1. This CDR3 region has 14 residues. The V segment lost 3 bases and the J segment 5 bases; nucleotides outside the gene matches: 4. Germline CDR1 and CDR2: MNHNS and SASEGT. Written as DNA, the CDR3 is TGTGCCAGCAGTGAGGGACAGGGCGGATATGGCTACACCTTC. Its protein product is CASSEGQGGYGYTF.

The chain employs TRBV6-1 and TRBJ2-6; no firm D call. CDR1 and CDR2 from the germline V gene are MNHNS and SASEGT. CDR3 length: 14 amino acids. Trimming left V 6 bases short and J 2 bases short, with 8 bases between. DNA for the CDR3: TGTGCCAGCAGCCTAGATCCTGGGGCCAACGTCCTGACTTTC. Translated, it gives CASSLDPGANVLTF.

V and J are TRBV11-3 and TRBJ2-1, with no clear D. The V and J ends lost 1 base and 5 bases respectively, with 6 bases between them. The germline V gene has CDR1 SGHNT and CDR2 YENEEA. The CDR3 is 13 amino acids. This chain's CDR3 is CASSLGRNNEQFF. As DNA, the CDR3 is TGTGCCAGCAGCTTAGGCAGAAACAATGAGCAGTTCTTC.

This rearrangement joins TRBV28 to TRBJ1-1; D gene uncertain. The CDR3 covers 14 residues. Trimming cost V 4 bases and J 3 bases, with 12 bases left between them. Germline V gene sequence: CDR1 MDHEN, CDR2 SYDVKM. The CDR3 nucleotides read TGTGCCAGCAGTTGGACCCCTAAGGACACTGAAGCTTTCTTT. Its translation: CASSWTPKDTEAFF.

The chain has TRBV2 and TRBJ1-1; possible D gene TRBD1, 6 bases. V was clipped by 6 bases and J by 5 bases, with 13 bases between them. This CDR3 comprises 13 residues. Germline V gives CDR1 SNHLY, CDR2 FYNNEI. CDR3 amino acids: CASRPQGGTEAFF. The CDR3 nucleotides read TGTGCCAGCAGGCCACAGGGCGGAACTGAAGCTTTCTTT.

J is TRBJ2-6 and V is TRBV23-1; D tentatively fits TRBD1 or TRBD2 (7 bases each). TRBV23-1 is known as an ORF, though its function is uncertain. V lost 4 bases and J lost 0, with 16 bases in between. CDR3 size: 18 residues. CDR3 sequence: CASSPGGRGGSGANVLTF. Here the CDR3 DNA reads TGCGCCAGCAGTCCAGGAGGCAGGGGGGGCTCTGGGGCCAACGTCCTGACTTTC.

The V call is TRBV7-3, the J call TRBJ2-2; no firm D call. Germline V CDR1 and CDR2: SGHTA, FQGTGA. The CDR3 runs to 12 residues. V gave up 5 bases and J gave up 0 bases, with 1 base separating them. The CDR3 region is CASSPNTGELFF. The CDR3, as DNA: TGTGCCAGCAGCCCGAACACCGGGGAGCTGTTTTTT.

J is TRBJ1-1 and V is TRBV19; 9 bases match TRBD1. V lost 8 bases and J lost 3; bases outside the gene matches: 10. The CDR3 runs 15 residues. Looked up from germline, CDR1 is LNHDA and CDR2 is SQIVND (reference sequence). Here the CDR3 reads CASSTHRGLYTEAFF. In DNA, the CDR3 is TGTGCCAGTTCCACTCACAGGGGGCTTTACACTGAAGCTTTCTTT.